The 32 T cell receptor beta chains reported below all come from one sample, sequenced in a study of type 1 regulatory T cells. Using its own MiXCR run on the reads, TCRdb lists one record per CDR3 protein. The repertoire holds approximately 90,000 distinct CDR3 sequences, with less than 40% as singletons. Sequenced sample: CD4+ T cells, either the whole sample or a sorted fraction (not recorded which). The origin of the receptors is a human donor in good health.

The chain combines TRBV12-3 or TRBV12-4 with TRBJ1-2; 7 bases map to TRBD1. This CDR3 contains 14 residues. V trimming: 3 bases; J trimming: 8 bases; junction bases outside the gene matches: 9. CDR3 in DNA: TGTGCCAGCAGTTTTTCTTCGACAGGGCACGGCTACACCTTC. This sequence encodes CASSFSSTGHGYTF.

The chain couples TRBV28 to TRBJ1-2, with 9 positions matching TRBD1. Trimming removed 8 bases from V and 3 bases from J; junction bases left unmatched: 1. The CDR3 has 12 residues. Germline CDR1 MDHEN, CDR2 SYDVKM. As DNA, the CDR3 is TGTGCCAGCGGGGACAGGGACTATGGCTACACCTTC. Residues: CASGDRDYGYTF.

This clonotype has just a few counts. The V gene is TRBV5-1, the J gene TRBJ2-1; D gene ambiguous. V gave up 3 bases and J gave up 5 bases, with 9 bases separating them. The length of the CDR3 is 13 residues. Per germline, CDR1 SGHRS and CDR2 YFSETQ. CDR3 in amino acids: CASSYLINNEQFF. As DNA, the CDR3 is TGCGCCAGCAGCTACCTCATTAACAATGAGCAGTTCTTC.

This clonotype has ten or more counts. This chain links TRBV18 with TRBJ2-7, with TRBD1 identical over 8 bases. Trimming removed 6 bases from V and 0 bases from J; junction bases left unmatched: 7. Germline V gene sequence: CDR1 KGHSH, CDR2 LQKENI. The length of the CDR3 is 15 residues. CDR3 nucleotide sequence: TGTGCCAGCTCCCCCGGGACAGGAGACTCCTACGAGCAGTACTTC. Encoded protein: CASSPGTGDSYEQYF.

The chain uses TRBV28 and TRBJ2-7; 7 bases match TRBD1. Per the germline V gene, CDR1 is MDHEN and CDR2 is SYDVKM. This CDR3 has 15 amino acids. With V trimmed by 4 bases and J by 2 bases, 8 bases remained unmatched. The CDR3 nucleotides are TGTGCCAGCAGTTCCGTGGACAGGAGAGCCTACGAGCAGTACTTC. It codes for CASSSVDRRAYEQYF.

The chain combines TRBV20-1 with TRBJ2-1, with 7 bases identical to TRBD2. Per germline, CDR1 DFQATT and CDR2 SNEGSKA (reference sequence). J lost 6 bases, V lost 2 bases, and 7 bases had no gene match. This CDR3 region has 14 residues. CDR3 loop: CSARSGKSGNEQFF. In DNA form, the CDR3 reads TGCAGTGCTAGAAGCGGGAAGTCGGGCAATGAGCAGTTCTTC.

The table lists this clonotype with a few counts. The chain couples TRBV20-1 to TRBJ2-5; 12 nucleotides line up with TRBD1. Unmatched junction bases numbered 8, after V lost 3 bases and J lost 3 bases. Germline lookup yields CDR1 DFQATT and CDR2 SNEGSKA (reference sequence). The CDR3 totals 16 residues. The CDR3 nucleotides are TGCAGTGCTAGTGGGACAGGGGGCCGGAAAAAAGAGACCCAGTACTTC. Protein sequence: CSASGTGGRKKETQYF.

As for this clonotype: Germline and junction disagree at one end, which may indicate a read error. The chain combines TRBV28 with TRBJ1-3; 7 bases map to TRBD1. Germline V gene lookup returns CDR1 MDHEN and CDR2 SYDVKM. This CDR3 spans 11 amino acids. CDR3 residues: CASSISGQFHF. DNA for the CDR3: TGTGCCAGCAGTATTTCGGGACAGTTTCATTTT.

The rearrangement uses TRBV7-9 and TRBJ2-7, with 14 bases identical to TRBD2. The ends lost 5 bases at V and 7 bases at J; junction bases unmatched: 4. This CDR3 region has 14 residues. The germline gives CDR1 SEHNR, CDR2 FQNEAQ (reference sequence). CDR3 nucleotide sequence: TGTGCCAGCAGCACCGGGACTAGCGGGAGAGAGCAGTACTTC. Translation: CASSTGTSGREQYF.

This clonotype was detected a few times. The chain has TRBV5-1 and TRBJ2-1, with a possible D match to TRBD2 (6 bases). This CDR3 is built from 16 residues. With 0 bases removed from V and 4 bases from J, the gap between germline ends came to 14 bases. Germline CDR1 is SGHRS and CDR2 is YFSETQ. This chain's CDR3 is CASSLEGTSTYNEQFF. The CDR3 DNA is TGCGCCAGCAGCTTGGAAGGGACTTCTACTTACAATGAGCAGTTCTTC. The full variable domain, rest sourced from reference TRBV5-1 and TRBJ2-1, is KAGVTQTPRYLIKTRGQQVTLSCSPISGHRSVSWYQQTPGQGLQFLFEYFSETQRNKGNFPGRFSGRQFSNSRSEMNVSTLELGDSALYLCASSLEGTSTYNEQFFGPGTRLTVL.

About this clonotype itself: Possible read error: a much larger clone is one base away. The chain carries TRBV5-1 and TRBJ2-5, with 13 nucleotides matching TRBD2. The CDR3 is 15 amino acids. Germline values: CDR1 SGHRS, CDR2 YFSETQ. CDR3 in amino acids: CVSSFGLAGVETQYF. CDR3 coding DNA: TGCGTCAGCAGCTTCGGACTAGCGGGAGTAGAGACCCAGTACTTC.

This clonotype was seen only once. The chain uses TRBV20-1 and TRBJ2-1; unclear D gene. Germline values: CDR1 DFQATT, CDR2 SNEGSKA (reference sequence). The CDR3 consists of 16 residues. The ends were cut back, 0 bases at V and 0 bases at J, with 12 bases in the middle. The CDR3 sequence is CSARDLGLSSYNEQFF. The CDR3 DNA is TGCAGTGCTAGAGATTTGGGCCTAAGCTCCTACAATGAGCAGTTCTTC.

V is TRBV6-2 or TRBV6-3 and J is TRBJ2-7; the D gene is possibly TRBD1 (6 bases). This CDR3 has 16 amino acids. In germline, CDR1 is MNHEY, CDR2 SVGEGT. Trimming cost V 0 bases and J 2 bases, with 14 bases left between them. The CDR3 loop is CASSYSDSATTYEQYF. The DNA for the CDR3 is TGTGCCAGCAGTTACTCGGACAGTGCAACGACCTACGAGCAGTACTTC.

This chain joins TRBV5-1 and TRBJ2-7; possible D gene TRBD1, 7 bases. The V gene's germline CDR1 is SGHRS and CDR2 YFSETQ. V was clipped by 0 bases and J by 6 bases, with 10 bases between them. This CDR3 is 13 amino acids long. As DNA, the CDR3 is TGCGCCAGCAGCTTGGGGCAGGGGGGCGAGCAGTACTTC. Its protein product is CASSLGQGGEQYF. The full variable domain, with the rest looked up from reference TRBV5-1 and TRBJ2-7, is KAGVTQTPRYLIKTRGQQVTLSCSPISGHRSVSWYQQTPGQGLQFLFEYFSETQRNKGNFPGRFSGRQFSNSRSEMNVSTLELGDSALYLCASSLGQGGEQYFGPGTRLTVT.

This clonotype was counted only a few times. The genes are TRBV20-1 and TRBJ1-6; 9 bases are a match to TRBD1. This CDR3 has 15 amino acids. Germline V gives CDR1 DFQATT, CDR2 SNEGSKA (reference sequence). With V trimmed by 6 bases and J by 6 bases, 9 bases remained unmatched. The CDR3 here is CSAQPGTGSNSPLHF. The CDR3 DNA is TGCAGTGCCCAGCCAGGGACAGGGAGTAATTCACCCCTCCACTTT.

This clonotype has more than one count but fewer than ten. The chain couples TRBV11-2 to TRBJ1-1, with 7 bases identical to TRBD1. Germline CDR1 reads SGHAT; CDR2 reads FQNNGV. J was trimmed by 3 bases and V by 4 bases; bases with no gene match: 5. The CDR3 is 14 residues long. CDR3 bases: TGTGCCAGCAGCTCGAGACAGGGTTACACTGAAGCTTTCTTT. Residues: CASSSRQGYTEAFF.

The genes are TRBV7-3 and TRBJ2-1; TRBD2 is a possible D gene (5 bases). V lost 1 base and J lost 0, with 10 bases in between. Germline CDR1 and CDR2: SGHTA and FQGTGA. The CDR3 has 16 amino acids. CDR3 sequence reads: CASSLMPGNSYNEQFF. The CDR3 nucleotides read TGTGCCAGCAGCTTAATGCCCGGGAACTCCTACAATGAGCAGTTCTTC.

V and J are TRBV5-6 and TRBJ2-5, with D perhaps matching TRBD1 or TRBD2 (6 bases each). The germline V gene has CDR1 SGHDT and CDR2 YYEEEE. V was trimmed by 0 bases and J by 0 bases, leaving 15 bases between them. This CDR3 has 17 amino acids. The chain's CDR3 is CASSLEWYGGYQETQYF. In DNA form, the CDR3 reads TGTGCCAGCAGCTTGGAGTGGTACGGGGGCTACCAAGAGACCCAGTACTTC.

This clonotype was counted only a few times. V and J are TRBV7-2 and TRBJ2-1; TRBD2 aligns across 7 bases. Germline CDR1 reads SGHTA; CDR2 reads FQGNSA. V was pared by 6 bases and J by 8 bases, with 13 bases of the junction left unmatched. This CDR3 has 15 amino acids. CDR3 in DNA: TGTGCCAGCAGTTTGGGGGGGAGGAGGTCACATGAGCAGTTCTTC. Its protein product is CASSLGGRRSHEQFF.

This clonotype was counted a single time. This may stem from a read error, because a much larger clone lies one nucleotide away. The chain carries TRBV3-1 and TRBJ2-3, with D tentatively TRBD1 or TRBD2 (5 bases each). The CDR3 is 13 amino acids. The germline gives CDR1 LGHDT, CDR2 YNNKEL (reference sequence). V lost 0 bases, J lost 10 bases, and 11 bases lay in between. CDR3 sequence: CASSQDRGEAQYF. CDR3 coding DNA: TGTGCCAGCAGCCAAGATAGGGGAGAGGCGCAGTATTTT.

This clonotype was seen only a few times. The chain employs TRBV12-3 or TRBV12-4 and TRBJ2-2, with unresolved D. This CDR3 comprises 12 residues. V lost 11 bases to trimming and J lost 3 bases, with 10 bases between them. CDR3 nucleotides: TGTGCCGGAACAATAGACACCGGGGAGCTGTTTTTT. Protein: CAGTIDTGELFF.

This chain joins TRBV29-1 and TRBJ2-2, with TRBD2 matching 13 bases. This CDR3 region has 15 residues. Germline CDR1 and CDR2: SQVTM and ANQGSEA. Trimming took 6 bases from V and 6 from J; bases not matched to a gene: 7. The DNA for the CDR3 is TGCAGCGTCTTAACCGGGACTAGCGGGGCCGGGGAGCTGTTTTTT. Translating gives CSVLTGTSGAGELFF.

This chain links TRBV18 with TRBJ1-5, with D uncertain. The germline gives CDR1 KGHSH, CDR2 LQKENI. The CDR3 extends over 15 amino acids. Trimming shortened V by 4 bases and J by 0 bases, and 10 bases separated the two germline ends. The CDR3 nucleotides read TGTGCCAGCTCACTACTATCTTATAGCAATCAGCCCCAGCATTTT. This gives the protein CASSLLSYSNQPQHF.

This clonotype was counted a few times. CDR3 in DNA: TGTGCCAGCAGATACCCGCGGGACACCGGGGAGCTGTTTTTT. Encoded protein: CASRYPRDTGELFF. The chain links TRBV7-2 to TRBJ2-2; D possibly corresponds to TRBD2 (5 bases). The CDR3 sequence is 14 residues long. V was trimmed by 6 bases and J by 3 bases, leaving 11 bases between them. Germline CDR1 and CDR2: SGHTA and FQGNSA.

The V gene is TRBV20-1, the J gene TRBJ1-1; unclear D gene. The V and J ends lost 7 bases and 0 bases respectively, with 12 bases between them. The V gene's germline CDR1 is DFQATT and CDR2 SNEGSKA (reference sequence). CDR3 length equals 13 residues. As DNA, the CDR3 is TGCAGTGGGTTGGGCAGATTGAACACTGAAGCTTTCTTT. The encoded protein is CSGLGRLNTEAFF.

This clonotype appeared a few times. This chain joins TRBV6-1 and TRBJ2-3; D gene uncertain. The germline gives CDR1 MNHNS, CDR2 SASEGT. The CDR3 covers 16 residues. V was clipped by 4 bases and J by 4 bases, with 18 bases between them. The CDR3: CASSGPMNPASDTQYF. The CDR3 DNA reads TGTGCCAGCAGTGGACCAATGAACCCCGCTTCAGATACGCAGTATTTT.

This sequence joins TRBV20-1 and TRBJ2-5; 11 bases map to TRBD1. The CDR3 is 16 residues long. Germline values: CDR1 DFQATT, CDR2 SNEGSKA (reference sequence). J lost 5 bases, V lost 7 bases, and 15 bases had no gene match. The CDR3 DNA reads as TGCAGTGTTCAGCCAACCTATGGACAGGGGGCCGAGACCCAGTACTTC. Translating gives CSVQPTYGQGAETQYF.

V usage is TRBV5-1 and J usage is TRBJ1-4, with TRBD1 identical over 7 bases. The ends lost 1 base at V and 7 bases at J; junction bases unmatched: 4. CDR1 is SGHRS, CDR2 YFSETQ, per germline. The CDR3 is 14 residues long. Written as DNA, the CDR3 is TGCGCCAGCAGCTTGACAGGGGCGGCTGAAAAACTGTTTTTT. Its protein is CASSLTGAAEKLFF.

This clonotype was observed a few times. V usage is TRBV5-1 and J usage is TRBJ2-7, with 9 bases lining up with TRBD1. Germline V gene lookup returns CDR1 SGHRS and CDR2 YFSETQ. The ends lost 0 bases at V and 1 base at J; junction bases unmatched: 2. The CDR3 contains 15 residues. CDR3 nucleotide sequence: TGCGCCAGCAGCTTGGATGGGACAGGGTCCTACGAGCAGTACTTC. Encoded protein: CASSLDGTGSYEQYF.

The chain uses TRBV7-2 and TRBJ2-4; TRBD1 might be the D (5 bases). Germline V CDR1 and CDR2: SGHTA, FQGNSA. The germline V and J ends were trimmed by 5 bases and 7 bases, with 30 bases remaining between them. This CDR3 has 19 residues. CDR3 nucleotide sequence: TGTGCCAGCAGCATTACCCGCCCGGGCAGGGCCGGCGTGCAGAACATTCAGTACTTC. As protein: CASSITRPGRAGVQNIQYF. Full variable domain (rest looked up from reference TRBV7-2 and TRBJ2-4): GAGVSQSPSNKVTEKGKDVELRCDPISGHTALYWYRQSLGQGLEFLIYFQGNSAPDKSGLPSDRFSAERTGGSVSTLTIQRTQQEDSAVYLCASSITRPGRAGVQNIQYFGAGTRLSVL.

V usage is TRBV3-1 and J usage is TRBJ2-1, with D maybe TRBD1 (6 bases). This CDR3 region has 13 residues. The V gene's germline CDR1 is LGHDT and CDR2 YNNKEL (reference sequence). With 2 bases removed from V and 9 bases from J, the gap between germline ends came to 11 bases. The CDR3 coding sequence is TGTGCCAGCAGCCAATCACGAGGGGGTGAGCAGTTCTTC. This encodes CASSQSRGGEQFF.

V gene TRBV19 combines with J gene TRBJ2-1; TRBD2 matches 14 bases. The germline V gene has CDR1 LNHDA and CDR2 SQIVND (reference sequence). The CDR3 extends over 18 amino acids. Germline trimming cut 6 bases from V and 8 bases from J; bases unmatched to any gene: 15. The CDR3 spells CASSRGTSGRRVNHEQFF. The CDR3 nucleotides are TGTGCCAGTAGCCGCGGGACTAGCGGGAGAAGAGTGAACCATGAGCAGTTCTTC. Based on the CDR3 plus reference TRBV19 and TRBJ2-1, the full variable domain is DGGITQSPKYLFRKEGQNVTLSCEQNLNHDAMYWYRQDPGQGLRLIYYSQIVNDFQKGDIAEGYSVSREKKESFPLTVTSAQKNPTAFYLCASSRGTSGRRVNHEQFFGPGTRLTVL.